This T cell receptor beta chain was identified during a study of blood T cell repertoires in COVID-19. Looking at the study overall: Acute and convalescent COVID-19 specimens originated in the United States, Italy and Spain. PBMCs, B-cell-depleted T cells, or T cells were the source of the cDNA or gDNA that made up the material.

Assay used: immunoSEQ multiplex PCR; TCRdb lists only in-frame clones, some missing. The repertoire holds under 150,000 clones, roughly three quarters seen once, with roughly 4% in the top ten. There are 16 residues in the CDR3. With 3 bases removed from V and 0 bases from J, the gap between germline ends came to 15 bases. Germline V gives CDR1 MDHEN, CDR2 SYDVKM. This clone occurred a few times. The chain has TRBV28 and TRBJ2-7; D possibly corresponds to TRBD2 (5 bases). The sequenced sample was peripheral blood. The clonotype originates from a woman older than 75 with acute or convalescent COVID-19. The CDR3 loop reads CASSFTLASLSYEQYF. The CDR3 coding sequence is TGTGCCAGCAGTTTTACCCTCGCTAGCCTCTCCTACGAGCAGTACTTC.